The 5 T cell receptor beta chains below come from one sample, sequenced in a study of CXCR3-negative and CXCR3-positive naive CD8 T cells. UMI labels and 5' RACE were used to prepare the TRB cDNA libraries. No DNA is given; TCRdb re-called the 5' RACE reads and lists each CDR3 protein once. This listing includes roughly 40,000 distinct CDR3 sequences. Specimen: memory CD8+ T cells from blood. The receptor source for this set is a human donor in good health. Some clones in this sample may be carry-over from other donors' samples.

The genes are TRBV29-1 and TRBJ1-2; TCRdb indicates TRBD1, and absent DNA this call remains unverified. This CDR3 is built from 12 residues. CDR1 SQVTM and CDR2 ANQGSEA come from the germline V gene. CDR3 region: CSAPLETYGYTF.

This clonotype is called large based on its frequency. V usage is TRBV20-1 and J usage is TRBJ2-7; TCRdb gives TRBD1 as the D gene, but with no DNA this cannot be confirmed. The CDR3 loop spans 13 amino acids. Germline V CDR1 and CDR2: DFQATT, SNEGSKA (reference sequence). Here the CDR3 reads CSARSDREYEQYF.

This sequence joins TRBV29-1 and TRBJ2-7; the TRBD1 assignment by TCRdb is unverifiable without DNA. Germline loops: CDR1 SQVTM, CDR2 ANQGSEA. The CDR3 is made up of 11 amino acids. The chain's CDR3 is CSVVDSYEQYF.

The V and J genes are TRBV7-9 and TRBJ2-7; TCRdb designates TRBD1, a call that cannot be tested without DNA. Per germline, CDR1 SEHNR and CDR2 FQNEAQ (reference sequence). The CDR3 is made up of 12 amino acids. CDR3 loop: CASSAGRDEQYF.

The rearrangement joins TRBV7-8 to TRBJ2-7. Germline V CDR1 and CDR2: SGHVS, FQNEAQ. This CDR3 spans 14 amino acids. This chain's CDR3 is CASSTIRVGYEQYF.